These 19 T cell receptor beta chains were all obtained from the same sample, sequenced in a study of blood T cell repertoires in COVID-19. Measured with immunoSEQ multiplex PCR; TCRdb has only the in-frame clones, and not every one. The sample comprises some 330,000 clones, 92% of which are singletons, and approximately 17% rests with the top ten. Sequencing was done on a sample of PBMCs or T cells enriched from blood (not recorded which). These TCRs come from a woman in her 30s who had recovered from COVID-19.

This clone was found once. The DNA for the CDR3 is TGTGCCAGCAGCGTAGGGACAGCACGTAACTATGGCTACACCTTC. Encoded protein: CASSVGTARNYGYTF. The chain recombines TRBV7-9 with TRBJ1-2; TRBD1 matches at 7 bases. CDR1 SEHNR and CDR2 FQNEAQ come from the germline V gene (reference sequence). The V and J ends lost 5 bases and 1 base, in that order; junction bases with no gene match: 7. CDR3 length: 15 residues. Using reference TRBV7-9 and TRBJ1-2 for the parts outside the CDR3, the full variable domain is DTGVSQNPRHKITKRGQNVTFRCDPISEHNRLYWYRQTLGQGPEFLTYFQNEAQLEKSRLLSDRFSAERPKGSFSTLEIQRTEQGDSAMYLCASSVGTARNYGYTFGSGTRLTVV.

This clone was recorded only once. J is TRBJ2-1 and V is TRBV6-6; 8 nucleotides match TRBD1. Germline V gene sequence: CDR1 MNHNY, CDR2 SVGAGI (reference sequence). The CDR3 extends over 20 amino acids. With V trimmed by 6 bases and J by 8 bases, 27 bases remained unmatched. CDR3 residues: CASSRTGVRGPTAARDEQFF. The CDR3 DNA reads TGTGCCAGCAGCCGAACGGGGGTCAGGGGGCCGACCGCCGCTAGGGATGAGCAGTTCTTC.

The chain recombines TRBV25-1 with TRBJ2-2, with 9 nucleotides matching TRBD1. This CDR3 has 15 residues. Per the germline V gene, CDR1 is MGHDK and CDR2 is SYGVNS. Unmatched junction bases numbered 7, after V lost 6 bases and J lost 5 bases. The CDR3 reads CASSGQGTQTGELFF. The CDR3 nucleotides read TGTGCCAGCAGCGGACAGGGGACACAAACCGGGGAGCTGTTTTTT.

The CDR3, as DNA: TGCAGTGCTAAGCTACCTCGGCCCCAGCATTTT. It is translated as CSAKLPRPQHF. This sequence joins TRBV20-1 and TRBJ1-5; no reliable D call. Germline CDR1 and CDR2: DFQATT and SNEGSKA (reference sequence). Trimming stripped 4 bases from V and 9 bases from J, with 10 bases between. The CDR3 totals 11 residues.

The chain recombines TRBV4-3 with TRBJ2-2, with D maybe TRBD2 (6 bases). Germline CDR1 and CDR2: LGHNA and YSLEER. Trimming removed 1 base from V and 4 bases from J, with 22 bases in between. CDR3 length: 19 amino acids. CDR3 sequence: CASSQGNAGTSKSTGELFF. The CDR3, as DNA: TGCGCCAGCAGCCAAGGCAATGCCGGGACTTCAAAGAGCACCGGGGAGCTGTTTTTT.

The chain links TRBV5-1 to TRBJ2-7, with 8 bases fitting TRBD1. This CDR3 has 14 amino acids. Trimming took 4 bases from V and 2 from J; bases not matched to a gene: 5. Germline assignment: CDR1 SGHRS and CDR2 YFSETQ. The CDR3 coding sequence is TGCGCCAGCAGCCGGACGACAGGGGCCTACGAGCAGTACTTC. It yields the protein CASSRTTGAYEQYF. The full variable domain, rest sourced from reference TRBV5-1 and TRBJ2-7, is KAGVTQTPRYLIKTRGQQVTLSCSPISGHRSVSWYQQTPGQGLQFLFEYFSETQRNKGNFPGRFSGRQFSNSRSEMNVSTLELGDSALYLCASSRTTGAYEQYFGPGTRLTVT.

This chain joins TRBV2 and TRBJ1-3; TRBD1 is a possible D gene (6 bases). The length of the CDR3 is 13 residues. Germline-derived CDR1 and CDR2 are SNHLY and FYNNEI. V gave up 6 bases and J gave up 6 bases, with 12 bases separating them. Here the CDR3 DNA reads TGTGCCAGCAGACGGGACACAGTAAACACCATATATTTT. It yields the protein CASRRDTVNTIYF.

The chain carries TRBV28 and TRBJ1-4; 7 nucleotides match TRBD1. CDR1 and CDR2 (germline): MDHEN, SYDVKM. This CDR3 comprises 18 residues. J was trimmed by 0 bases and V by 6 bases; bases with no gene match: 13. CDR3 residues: CASRNQGVYFATNEKLFF. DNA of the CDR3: TGTGCCAGCAGAAACCAGGGGGTATATTTTGCAACTAATGAAAAACTGTTTTTT.

CDR3 residues: CASSRGLANSGEQYF. DNA of the CDR3: TGTGCCAGCAGTCGGGGACTAGCAAATTCGGGCGAGCAGTACTTC. The gene calls are TRBV6-5 and TRBJ2-7; 9 bases match TRBD2. Germline V gene sequence: CDR1 MNHEY, CDR2 SVGAGI. The CDR3 is 15 amino acids. Trimming took 5 bases from V and 6 from J; bases not matched to a gene: 11.

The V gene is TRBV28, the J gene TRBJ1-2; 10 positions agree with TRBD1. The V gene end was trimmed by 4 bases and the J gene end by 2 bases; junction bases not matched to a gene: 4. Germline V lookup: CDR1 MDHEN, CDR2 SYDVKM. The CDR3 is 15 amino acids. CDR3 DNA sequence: TGTGCCAGCAGTTCCTGGACAGGGGGGAACTATGGCTACACCTTC. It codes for CASSSWTGGNYGYTF.

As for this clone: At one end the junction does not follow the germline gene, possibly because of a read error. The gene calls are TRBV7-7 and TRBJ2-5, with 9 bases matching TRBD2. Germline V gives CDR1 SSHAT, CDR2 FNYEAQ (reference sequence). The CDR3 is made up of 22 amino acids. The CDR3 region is CASSLASGRRGGLWDHGETQYF. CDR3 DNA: TGTGCTAGCAGCTTAGCGTCGGGTCGGCGGGGGGGCCTTTGGGATCATGGGGAGACCCAGTACTTC.

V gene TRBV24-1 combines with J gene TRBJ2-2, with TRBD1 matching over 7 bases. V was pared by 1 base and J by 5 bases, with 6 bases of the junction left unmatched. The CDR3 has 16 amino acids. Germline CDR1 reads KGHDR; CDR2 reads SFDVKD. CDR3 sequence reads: CATSDFRQGDTGELFF. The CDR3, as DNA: TGTGCCACCAGTGATTTTCGTCAGGGGGATACCGGGGAGCTGTTTTTT.

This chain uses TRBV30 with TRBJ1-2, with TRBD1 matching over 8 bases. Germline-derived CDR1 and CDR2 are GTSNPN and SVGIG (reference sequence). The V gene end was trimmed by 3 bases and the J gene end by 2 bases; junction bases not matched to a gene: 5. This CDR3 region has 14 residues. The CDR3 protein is CAWRAGGANYGYTF. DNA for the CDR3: TGTGCCTGGAGAGCAGGGGGCGCCAACTATGGCTACACCTTC.

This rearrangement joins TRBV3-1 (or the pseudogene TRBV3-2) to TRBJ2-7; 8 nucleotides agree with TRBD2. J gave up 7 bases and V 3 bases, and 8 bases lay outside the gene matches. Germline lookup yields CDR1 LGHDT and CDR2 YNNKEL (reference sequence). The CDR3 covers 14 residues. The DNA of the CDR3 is TGTGCCAGCAGCCAGGCAGCGGGAGCTGGGGAGCAGTACTTC. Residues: CASSQAAGAGEQYF.

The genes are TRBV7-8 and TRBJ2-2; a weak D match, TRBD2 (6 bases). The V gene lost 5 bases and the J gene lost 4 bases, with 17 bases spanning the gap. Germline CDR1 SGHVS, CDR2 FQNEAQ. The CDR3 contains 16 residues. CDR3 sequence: CASSRDSGVRTGELFF. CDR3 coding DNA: TGTGCCAGCAGCCGAGACTCGGGAGTGCGCACCGGGGAGCTGTTTTTT.

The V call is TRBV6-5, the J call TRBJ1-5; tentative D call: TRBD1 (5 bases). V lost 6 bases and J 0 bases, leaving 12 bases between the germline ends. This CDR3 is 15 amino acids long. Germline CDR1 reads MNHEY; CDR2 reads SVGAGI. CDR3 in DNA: TGTGCCAGCAGATCCCAGGGTTTTAGCAATCAGCCCCAGCATTTT. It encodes CASRSQGFSNQPQHF.

The CDR3 coding sequence is TGCGCCAGCAGCCAGACCCCGGACAGGGATAATTCACCCCTCCACTTT. Protein product: CASSQTPDRDNSPLHF. The rearrangement uses TRBV4-1 and TRBJ1-6; TRBD1 matches 8 bases. J was trimmed by 5 bases and V by 3 bases; bases with no gene match: 6. Germline values: CDR1 MGHRA, CDR2 YSYEKL. This CDR3 is built from 16 residues.

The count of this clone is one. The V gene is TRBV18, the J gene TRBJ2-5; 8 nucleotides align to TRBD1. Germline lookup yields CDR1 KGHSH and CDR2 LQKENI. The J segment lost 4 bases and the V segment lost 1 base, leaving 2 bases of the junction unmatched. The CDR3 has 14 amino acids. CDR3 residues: CASSPQQGAETQYF. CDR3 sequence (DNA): TGTGCCAGCTCACCACAGCAGGGGGCAGAGACCCAGTACTTC.

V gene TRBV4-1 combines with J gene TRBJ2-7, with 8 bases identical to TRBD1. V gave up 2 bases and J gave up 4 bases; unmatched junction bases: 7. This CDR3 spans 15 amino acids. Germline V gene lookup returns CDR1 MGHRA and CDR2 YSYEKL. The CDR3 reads CASSQRAGGGYEQYF. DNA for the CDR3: TGCGCCAGCAGCCAAAGGGCAGGGGGCGGTTACGAGCAGTACTTC.